This T cell receptor (beta chain) appears in the sequencing data of a study of identical twins. TCRdb passed the 5' RACE reads through MiXCR, listing each CDR3 protein once. The profile shows around 670,000 distinct CDR3 sequences, roughly 6.2% of them singletons. Study results and caveats: For cord blood, abundant beta clonotypes had fewer insertions, unlike memory repertoires, which showed none.

Notes on this clonotype: Its antigen is currently unknown. One end of the junction fails to match germline, which may point to a read error.

Sequenced material: naive T cells sorted from blood. This receptor was identified in a man between 18 and 35 years old in good health.

This CDR3 reads CVTGRSGQPQHF. CDR3 DNA: TGCGTGACAGGGCGGTCGGGTCAGCCCCAGCATTTT. The gene calls are TRBV6-6 and TRBJ1-5; 7 positions match TRBD1. CDR3 length: 12 amino acids. CDR1 is MNHNY and CDR2 is SVGAGI in the germline V gene (reference sequence).